The rows below give T cell receptor beta chains drawn from one sample of a study of identical twins' blood T cells. TCRdb ran MiXCR on the 5' RACE reads and lists one entry per CDR3 protein. The sample contains 300,000 to 450,000 distinct CDR3 sequences, 28% of which appear only once. The sequenced sample was PBMCs. These receptors originate from a woman aged 18 to 55 in good health. Each CDR3 is given with its conserved first and last residue. Each record gives: V gene, D gene, J gene, clone size, CDR3 protein, CDR3 DNA. D genes are given only for firm matches. Expanded clones are given a class, and other clones once, few, many or no size at all.

>TRBV20-1|-|TRBJ1-1|many
CSARDPHEAFF
TGCAGTGCTAGAGATCCGCATGAAGCTTTCTTT
>TRBV7-9|TRBD2|TRBJ2-3|-
CASTSGARTSGYF
TGTGCCAGCACCTCCGGAGCAAGGACTAGCGGGTATTTT
>TRBV7-2|-|TRBJ2-6|-
CASSSGTRSGSNVLTF
TGTGCCAGCAGCTCGGGGACCCGCTCTGGGTCCAACGTCCTGACTTTC
>TRBV2|-|TRBJ1-2|few
CASISAGVYGYTF
TGTGCCAGCATCTCTGCCGGCGTTTATGGCTACACCTTC
>TRBV19|-|TRBJ2-7|-
CASSSRLIIGEQYF
TGTGCCAGTAGCTCCCGGTTGATAATCGGAGAGCAGTACTTC
>TRBV7-9|-|TRBJ1-1|few
CASSLRLGAFF
TGTGCCAGCAGCTTAAGGCTCGGGGCTTTCTTT
>TRBV4-2|-|TRBJ2-1|few
CASSQEINSGAYNEQFF
TGTGCCAGCAGCCAGGAAATTAACTCGGGAGCCTACAATGAGCAGTTCTTC
>TRBV5-1|TRBD2|TRBJ2-7|few
CASSSGLAGTYEQYF
TGCGCCAGCAGCTCAGGACTAGCGGGGACCTACGAGCAGTACTTC
>TRBV12-5|-|TRBJ2-1|few
CASGTGQTIYNEQFF
TGTGCTAGTGGAACCGGACAGACGATCTACAATGAGCAGTTCTTC
>TRBV20-1|-|TRBJ1-2|few
CSAPPGDGYGYTF
TGCAGTGCTCCCCCGGGCGATGGCTATGGCTACACCTTC
>TRBV7-9|-|TRBJ1-1|few
CASSQYAGRSTEAFF
TGTGCCAGCAGCCAATACGCCGGGCGGTCCACTGAAGCTTTCTTT
>TRBV12-3/TRBV12-4|TRBD1|TRBJ1-5|-
CASRQDRDEQPQHF
TGTGCCAGCAGACAGGACAGGGATGAACAGCCCCAGCATTTT
>TRBV5-1|TRBD1|TRBJ1-1|few
CASSLEGQGNTEAFF
TGCGCCAGCAGCTTGGAGGGACAGGGGAACACTGAAGCTTTCTTT
>TRBV7-9|TRBD2|TRBJ2-7|few
CASSGAGGDSEQYF
TGTGCCAGCTCAGGAGCGGGAGGTGACTCCGAGCAGTACTTC
>TRBV28|-|TRBJ1-2|-
CASSLSGRRVGGYTF
TGTGCCAGCAGTTTATCAGGGCGAAGGGTTGGTGGCTACACCTTC
>TRBV20-1|-|TRBJ1-1|-
CSARLGQPRTEAFF
TGCAGTGCTAGGTTGGGACAACCCAGGACTGAAGCTTTCTTT
>TRBV29-1|-|TRBJ1-1|few
CSVEVDNLRAEAFF
TGCAGCGTTGAGGTGGACAACCTGCGGGCTGAAGCTTTCTTT
>TRBV3-1|-|TRBJ1-4|-
CASSQGAQGNEKLFF
TGTGCCAGCAGCCAAGGGGCACAGGGTAATGAAAAACTGTTTTTT
>TRBV6-6|-|TRBJ1-1|few
CASSYSPYGAFF
TGTGCCAGCAGTTACTCGCCGTATGGAGCTTTCTTT
>TRBV9|TRBD2|TRBJ2-1|-
CASSPQGLQYNEQFF
TGTGCCAGCAGCCCCCAGGGACTACAGTACAATGAGCAGTTCTTC
>TRBV20-1|-|TRBJ1-2|-
CSASDPVRDYTF
TGCAGTGCTAGCGACCCGGTTCGAGACTACACCTTC
>TRBV12-3/TRBV12-4|-|TRBJ1-2|-
CASSSARVSGYTF
TGTGCCAGCAGTTCAGCGCGGGTCAGCGGCTACACCTTC
>TRBV20-1|TRBD1|TRBJ1-1|-
CSARDRDRGLSTEAFF
TGCAGTGCTAGAGATCGGGACAGGGGGCTGAGCACTGAAGCTTTCTTT
>TRBV20-1|-|TRBJ1-5|many
CSAGRSNQPQHF
TGCAGTGCGGGGAGAAGCAATCAGCCCCAGCATTTT
>TRBV5-4|TRBD2|TRBJ2-3|few
CASSSGLAGGTTDTQYF
TGTGCCAGCAGCTCGGGACTAGCGGGAGGTACCACAGATACGCAGTATTTT
>TRBV29-1|-|TRBJ1-1|many
CSVDRAFF
TGCAGCGTTGACCGGGCTTTCTTT
>TRBV12-3/TRBV12-4|-|TRBJ1-1|few
CASTVGGNTEAFF
TGTGCCAGCACCGTAGGGGGAAACACTGAAGCTTTCTTT
>TRBV6-5|-|TRBJ1-2|-
CASSSTIYGYTF
TGTGCCAGCAGTTCGACAATCTATGGCTACACCTTC
>TRBV5-5|-|TRBJ1-1|-
CASSSGTLNTEAFF
TGTGCCAGCAGCTCGGGGACGTTGAACACTGAAGCTTTCTTT
>TRBV9|-|TRBJ2-7|-
CASSSTMGHEQYF
TGTGCCAGCAGTTCGACGATGGGCCACGAGCAGTACTTC
>TRBV6-5|-|TRBJ1-2|few
CASSLEPQGTNYGYTF
TGTGCCAGCAGTCTCGAACCACAGGGAACTAACTATGGCTACACCTTC
>TRBV29-1|-|TRBJ1-2|many
CSVEDGQFYGYTF
TGCAGCGTTGAAGACGGACAGTTCTATGGCTACACCTTC
>TRBV20-1|TRBD2|TRBJ2-1|few
CSALGLANEQFF
TGCAGTGCCTTGGGACTAGCTAATGAGCAGTTCTTC
>TRBV19|-|TRBJ2-3|few
CASTLRTGHTDTQYF
TGTGCCAGTACCCTCCGAACGGGTCACACAGATACGCAGTATTTT
>TRBV6-2/TRBV6-3|-|TRBJ2-2|-
CASSYIPGELLF
TGTGCCAGCAGTTATATACCCGGGGAGCTGTTGTTT
>TRBV9|TRBD2|TRBJ2-2|few
CASSASGGASELFF
TGTGCCAGCAGCGCAAGCGGGGGGGCGTCGGAGCTGTTTTTT
>TRBV5-6|-|TRBJ2-2|few
CASSFRVAVGELFF
TGTGCCAGCAGCTTCCGGGTAGCGGTCGGGGAGCTGTTTTTT
>TRBV12-3/TRBV12-4|-|TRBJ1-5|few
CASSSLWGQPQHF
TGTGCCAGCAGTTCACTTTGGGGACAGCCCCAGCATTTT
>TRBV4-3|-|TRBJ1-2|-
CASSQDYTANYGYTF
TGCGCCAGCAGCCAAGATTATACAGCGAACTATGGCTACACCTTC
>TRBV20-1|-|TRBJ1-2|-
CSARVRAASFYYGYTF
TGCAGTGCTAGAGTCAGGGCCGCTTCTTTCTACTATGGCTACACCTTC
>TRBV20-1|-|TRBJ1-1|once
CSARDFGQGSMNTEAFF
TGCAGTGCTAGAGATTTCGGCCAGGGGTCTATGAACACTGAAGCTTTCTTT
>TRBV4-1|-|TRBJ1-1|-
CASSRTNRDGGAFF
TGCGCCAGCAGCCGGACGAACAGGGACGGTGGCGCTTTCTTT
>TRBV15|-|TRBJ1-2|-
CATSRAEQANYGYTF
TGTGCCACCAGCAGAGCAGAACAAGCTAACTATGGCTACACCTTC
>TRBV29-1|-|TRBJ1-5|few
CSVLGGTSNQPQHF
TGCAGCGTTTTAGGGGGGACGAGCAATCAGCCCCAGCATTTT
>TRBV29-1|-|TRBJ2-7|-
CSVVRRHGYEQYF
TGTAGCGTTGTTCGTCGACACGGCTACGAGCAGTACTTC
>TRBV29-1|-|TRBJ2-2|many
CSVGLVRQNTGELFF
TGCAGCGTTGGTTTGGTTCGACAAAACACCGGGGAGCTGTTTTTT
>TRBV29-1|-|TRBJ1-4|-
CSVVGINNEKLFF
TGCAGCGTTGTAGGCATTAATAATGAAAAACTGTTTTTT
>TRBV20-1|-|TRBJ1-3|few
CSAWDRGSGNTIYF
TGCAGTGCCTGGGACCGAGGTTCTGGAAACACCATATATTTT
>TRBV12-3/TRBV12-4|-|TRBJ1-1|-
CASSPRDPRDEAFF
TGTGCCAGCAGCCCCCGGGACCCTAGGGATGAAGCTTTCTTT
>TRBV6-5|TRBD2|TRBJ2-2|-
CASSALAGGSARTGELFF
TGTGCCAGCAGTGCCTTAGCGGGGGGCTCTGCGAGGACCGGGGAGCTGTTTTTT
>TRBV4-3|-|TRBJ2-7|-
CASSRGGRTTEQYF
TGCGCCAGCAGCCGAGGGGGACGGACCACCGAGCAGTACTTC
>TRBV20-1|-|TRBJ2-1|-
CSARAWDYNEQFF
TGCAGTGCTAGAGCATGGGACTACAATGAGCAGTTCTTC